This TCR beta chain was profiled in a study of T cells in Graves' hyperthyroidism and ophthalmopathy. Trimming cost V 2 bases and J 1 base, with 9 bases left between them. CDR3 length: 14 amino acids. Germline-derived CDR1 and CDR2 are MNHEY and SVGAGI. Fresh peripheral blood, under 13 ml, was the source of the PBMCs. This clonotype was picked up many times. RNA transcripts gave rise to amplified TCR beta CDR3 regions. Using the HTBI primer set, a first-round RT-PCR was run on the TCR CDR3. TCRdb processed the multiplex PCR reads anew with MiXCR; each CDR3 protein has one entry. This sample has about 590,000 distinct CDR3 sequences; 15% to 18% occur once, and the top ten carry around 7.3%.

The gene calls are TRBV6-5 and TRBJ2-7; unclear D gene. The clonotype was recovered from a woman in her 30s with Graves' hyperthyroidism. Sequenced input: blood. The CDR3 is CASSYPGRSYEQYF. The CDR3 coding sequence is TGTGCCAGCAGTTACCCCGGCCGATCCTACGAGCAGTACTTC.